This T cell receptor beta chain comes out of a study of T cell changes during pregnancy in multiple sclerosis. V lost 1 base and J lost 7, with 11 bases in between. Germline CDR1 and CDR2: SGHDT and YYEEEE. This CDR3 contains 14 residues. The assay was immunoSEQ multiplex PCR, and TCRdb's table has in-frame clones only and misses some. The repertoire holds tens of thousands of clones, with more than 85% as singletons. The sample in question was CD4+ T cells from peripheral blood mononuclear cells, obtained in the third trimester of pregnancy. The V and J genes are TRBV5-6 and TRBJ2-2; D gene uncertain. The TCR originated in a female donor with multiple sclerosis, enrolled in a pregnancy study. The CDR3 sequence is CASSLMSVIGELFF. The DNA for the CDR3 is TGTGCCAGCAGCTTGATGTCCGTAATCGGGGAGCTGTTTTTT.